The 26 T cell receptor beta chains presented below share a single source sample, sequenced in a study of CD8+CD57+ T cells in acquired aplastic anemia. Both TCR beta VDJ combination and CDR3 sequence profiling were carried out. Genomic DNA was the template for this profiling. TCRdb used MiXCR to reprocess the reads, holding one entry per CDR3 protein. The sample has some 240,000 distinct CDR3 sequences, 30% to 40% seen once; the top ten hold more than 0.95%. The sequenced sample was sorted CD4+, CD8+, or CD8+CD57+ T cells (not recorded which) from PBMCs. These receptors came from a human donor in good health, serving as a control.

This clonotype has ten or more counts. The chain recombines TRBV5-1 with TRBJ2-3; perhaps TRBD1 as D (5 bases). From germline, CDR1 is SGHRS and CDR2 YFSETQ. The CDR3 contains 14 residues. The germline V and J ends were trimmed by 7 bases and 2 bases, with 14 bases remaining between them. This CDR3 is CASGDRADTDTQYF. The CDR3 DNA sequence: TGCGCCAGCGGCGACAGAGCAGACACAGATACGCAGTATTTT.

Of note for this clonotype: A much larger clone differs from this one at a single base, so this may be a read error. It is likely a read error, because the conserved phenylalanine at the end of the CDR3 is missing. The chain combines TRBV19 with TRBJ1-5; 7 nucleotides align to TRBD1. After removal of 4 bases from V and 1 base from J, the junction contained 7 bases not matched to a gene. Germline V lookup: CDR1 LNHDA, CDR2 SQIVND (reference sequence). This CDR3 spans 16 amino acids. The DNA of the CDR3 is TGTGCCAGTAGTACTCGACAGGGCGGGAGCAATCAGCCCCAGCATCTT. As protein: CASSTRQGGSNQPQHL.

The chain combines TRBV19 with TRBJ2-3; tentative D call: TRBD1 (5 bases). This CDR3 comprises 13 residues. Between the trimmed V and J ends, which lost 6 bases and 1 base, there was a span of 8 bases. Per the germline V gene, CDR1 is LNHDA and CDR2 is SQIVND (reference sequence). CDR3 DNA: TGTGCCAGTAGCAGGGTTGGCACAGATACGCAGTATTTT. It specifies CASSRVGTDTQYF. The variable domain in full, with the rest retrieved from reference TRBV19 and TRBJ2-3, is DGGITQSPKYLFRKEGQNVTLSCEQNLNHDAMYWYRQDPGQGLRLIYYSQIVNDFQKGDIAEGYSVSREKKESFPLTVTSAQKNPTAFYLCASSRVGTDTQYFGPGTRLTVL.

A remark on this clonotype: A read error may explain this, as a much larger clone is one base away. This chain links TRBV7-8 with TRBJ2-5, with a tentative D call TRBD1 (5 bases). V was cut by 1 base and J by 3 bases, with 21 bases left in between. The germline CDR1 and CDR2 sequences are SGHVS and FQNEAQ. The CDR3 sequence is 18 residues long. Written as DNA, the CDR3 is TGTGCCAGCAGCTTAGGAGGCCTGGTTAACAGGTTCGAAGAGACCCAGTACTTC. It yields the protein CASSLGGLVNRFEETQYF.

This clonotype has more than one count but fewer than ten. The CDR3: CASRSGRTTDTQYF. Here the CDR3 DNA reads TGTGCCAGCAGAAGCGGGAGGACCACAGATACGCAGTATTTT. V usage is TRBV12-3 or TRBV12-4 and J usage is TRBJ2-3, with 9 bases matching TRBD2. The CDR3 covers 14 residues. V shed 6 bases and J 2 bases; nucleotides not matched to a gene: 3.

This clonotype was detected many times. The chain recombines TRBV19 with TRBJ1-6; 7 bases align to TRBD1. The V gene end was trimmed by 4 bases and the J gene end by 11 bases; junction bases not matched to a gene: 5. The CDR3 extends over 13 amino acids. The V gene's germline CDR1 is LNHDA and CDR2 SQIVND (reference sequence). DNA of the CDR3: TGTGCCAGTAGTAGTACAGGGGCGACACCCCTCCACTTT. Translated, it gives CASSSTGATPLHF.

This clonotype has ten or more counts. The chain employs TRBV7-2 and TRBJ1-6; D perhaps matches TRBD1 (5 bases). V dropped 2 bases and J dropped 8 bases, with 10 bases sitting between them. There are 14 residues in the CDR3. The germline V gene encodes CDR1 SGHTA and CDR2 FQGNSA. The DNA of the CDR3 is TGTGCCAGCAGCTTAAAATCCAGGGATTCACCCCTCCACTTT. This codes for CASSLKSRDSPLHF.

V is TRBV4-1 and J is TRBJ1-5, with D possibly being TRBD1 (6 bases). CDR1 is MGHRA and CDR2 is YSYEKL in the germline V gene. V was pared by 0 bases and J by 2 bases, with 11 bases between. The CDR3 is 16 residues long. CDR3 region: CASSQDRGKGNQPQHF. For the CDR3, the DNA is TGCGCCAGCAGCCAAGACAGGGGCAAAGGCAATCAGCCCCAGCATTTT.

The V call is TRBV25-1, the J call TRBJ1-2, with TRBD1 identical over 11 bases. Germline CDR1 and CDR2: MGHDK and SYGVNS. This CDR3 region has 13 residues. J gave up 7 bases and V 6 bases, and 4 bases lay outside the gene matches. For the CDR3, the DNA is TGTGCCAGCAGGGACAGGGGGCCAGGTGGCTACACCTTC. Its translation is CASRDRGPGGYTF.

In regard to this clonotype: This may stem from a read error, because a much larger clone lies one nucleotide away. V is TRBV5-1 and J is TRBJ1-1; TRBD1 matches 7 bases. This CDR3 comprises 15 residues. The germline CDR1 and CDR2 sequences are SGHRS and YFSETQ. This chain's CDR3 is CAGSLFGQDNTEAFF. The CDR3 coding sequence is TGCGCCGGCAGCTTATTTGGACAGGACAACACTGAAGCTTTCTTT.

This clonotype was detected many times. The rearrangement joins TRBV24-1 to TRBJ2-7; 8 bases align to TRBD1. CDR1 and CDR2 from the germline V gene are KGHDR and SFDVKD. CDR3 length: 15 amino acids. Trimming at V came to 5 bases and at J to 9 bases, leaving 14 bases not matched to a gene. CDR3 nucleotides: TGTGCCACCAGTGCCGGAGGGACAGGCGGCCACGGGCAGTACTTC. Translated: CATSAGGTGGHGQYF.

The rearrangement joins TRBV7-9 to TRBJ1-1, with D hard to call. There are 15 residues in the CDR3. In germline, CDR1 is SEHNR, CDR2 FQNEAQ (reference sequence). V shed 8 bases and J shed 3 bases, with 19 bases lying between them. CDR3 sequence (DNA): TGTGCCAGCTCACCCCGGACCGGAGAGGACACTGAAGCTTTCTTT. Encoded protein: CASSPRTGEDTEAFF.

The chain recombines TRBV6-2 or TRBV6-3 with TRBJ1-2, with D possibly TRBD1 on 5 matching bases. The V end lost 6 bases, the J end lost 4 bases, and 9 bases lay between the germline ends. This CDR3 comprises 12 residues. CDR1 MNHEY and CDR2 SVGEGT come from the germline V gene. The CDR3 sequence is CASSDSSYGYTF. In nucleotides, the CDR3 is TGTGCCAGCAGCGACAGTAGCTATGGCTACACCTTC.

This clonotype was seen at least ten times. The chain recombines TRBV10-3 with TRBJ1-1; 9 nucleotides match TRBD1. The germline gives CDR1 ENHRY, CDR2 SYGVKD. The CDR3 spans 15 residues. The J segment lost 4 bases and the V segment lost 5 bases, leaving 8 bases of the junction unmatched. This CDR3 is CAISREQGAGTEAFF. The CDR3 DNA reads TGTGCCATCAGTAGAGAACAGGGGGCTGGCACTGAAGCTTTCTTT.

This clonotype was detected many times. V gene TRBV10-3 combines with J gene TRBJ2-7; a possible D gene is TRBD2 (5 bases). This CDR3 contains 12 residues. V was trimmed by 8 bases and J by 5 bases, leaving 13 bases between them. Per germline, CDR1 ENHRY and CDR2 SYGVKD. DNA of the CDR3: TGTGCCATCGTTACTAGTCGCCACGAGCAGTACTTC. Residues: CAIVTSRHEQYF.

This clonotype was recorded a few times. This chain joins TRBV5-1 and TRBJ2-7, with D tentatively TRBD1 or TRBD2 (5 bases each). This CDR3 spans 17 amino acids. Deletions cut 0 bases from V and 6 bases from J, with 22 bases between. The germline gives CDR1 SGHRS, CDR2 YFSETQ. For the CDR3, the DNA is TGCGCCAGCAGCTTGGCCTGGCTGAGGGGTGGGATCAGCGAGCAGTACTTC. The encoded protein is CASSLAWLRGGISEQYF.

V and J are TRBV20-1 and TRBJ1-2; a weak D match, TRBD1 (6 bases). The CDR3 has 14 residues. V lost 3 bases and J lost 4, with 15 bases in between. CDR1 and CDR2 from the germline V gene are DFQATT and SNEGSKA (reference sequence). The CDR3 DNA follows: TGCAGTGCTAGGGGGACGACAGGACCCTATGGCTACACCTTC. Encoded protein: CSARGTTGPYGYTF.

This clonotype was picked up a small number of times. The rearrangement uses TRBV18 and TRBJ1-2, with 10 bases identical to TRBD1. Germline loops: CDR1 KGHSH, CDR2 LQKENI. This CDR3 is built from 14 residues. Germline trimming cut 5 bases from V and 4 bases from J; bases unmatched to any gene: 4. The CDR3 nucleotides are TGTGCCAGCTCATCCGGGACAGGGGCCTATGGCTACACCTTC. As protein: CASSSGTGAYGYTF.

The chain carries TRBV10-3 and TRBJ2-3; 9 positions agree with TRBD1. The CDR3 is 14 amino acids. Per germline, CDR1 ENHRY and CDR2 SYGVKD. V dropped 7 bases and J dropped 3; count of bases not matched to a gene: 5. CDR3 amino acids: CAITNGQGTDTQYF. DNA of the CDR3: TGTGCCATCACTAATGGACAGGGGACAGATACGCAGTATTTT.

The chain employs TRBV29-1 and TRBJ2-5, with unresolved D. This CDR3 is 10 amino acids long. CDR1 and CDR2 (germline): SQVTM, ANQGSEA. V lost 4 bases and J 7 bases, leaving 7 bases between the germline ends. The CDR3 DNA reads TGCAGCGTTGGGGAATCGACCCAGTACTTC. It codes for CSVGESTQYF.

This chain uses TRBV20-1 with TRBJ2-1; D is ambiguous. CDR3 size: 12 residues. Germline loops: CDR1 DFQATT, CDR2 SNEGSKA (reference sequence). V lost 3 bases, J lost 9 bases, and 12 bases lay in between. CDR3 sequence reads: CSARQDVGEQFF. CDR3 DNA: TGCAGTGCTAGGCAGGATGTCGGTGAGCAGTTCTTC.

This clonotype was counted many times. This chain joins TRBV20-1 and TRBJ1-3, with D possibly matching TRBD1 (6 bases). CDR3 length: 13 amino acids. The V gene's germline CDR1 is DFQATT and CDR2 SNEGSKA (reference sequence). Trimming removed 6 bases from V and 6 bases from J, with 15 bases in between. The CDR3 DNA is TGCAGTGCCTTCCGGGACATCCAAAACACCATATATTTT. Translation: CSAFRDIQNTIYF.

This clonotype was detected many times. The chain combines TRBV19 with TRBJ2-3, with TRBD1 as a possible D gene (5 bases). The germline V and J ends were trimmed by 4 bases and 0 bases, with 8 bases remaining between them. There are 14 residues in the CDR3. The germline CDR1 and CDR2 sequences are LNHDA and SQIVND (reference sequence). The CDR3 is CASSRGTSTDTQYF. In DNA form, the CDR3 reads TGTGCCAGTAGTAGGGGCACTAGCACAGATACGCAGTATTTT. Based on the CDR3 plus reference TRBV19 and TRBJ2-3, the full variable domain is DGGITQSPKYLFRKEGQNVTLSCEQNLNHDAMYWYRQDPGQGLRLIYYSQIVNDFQKGDIAEGYSVSREKKESFPLTVTSAQKNPTAFYLCASSRGTSTDTQYFGPGTRLTVL.

This clonotype was picked up many times. V usage is TRBV20-1 and J usage is TRBJ1-4; D unresolved. The CDR3 is 14 residues long. Trimming stripped 3 bases from V and 0 bases from J, with 8 bases between. Germline CDR1 DFQATT, CDR2 SNEGSKA (reference sequence). The CDR3 loop is CSARVPSTNEKLFF. The CDR3 nucleotides are TGCAGTGCTAGGGTGCCCTCAACTAATGAAAAACTGTTTTTT.

Ten or more counts support this clonotype. This rearrangement joins TRBV20-1 to TRBJ2-7, with TRBD1 matching 8 bases. This CDR3 is 13 amino acids long. Germline CDR1 is DFQATT and CDR2 is SNEGSKA (reference sequence). V was clipped by 8 bases and J by 2 bases; unmatched bases: 8. The CDR3 coding sequence is TGCAGTCTCGCAACACAGGGGGCCTACGAGCAGTACTTC. Amino acid sequence: CSLATQGAYEQYF.

The genes are TRBV2 and TRBJ1-4; D unresolved. Germline V gene data show CDR1 as SNHLY and CDR2 as FYNNEI. The CDR3 is made up of 15 amino acids. The V end lost 9 bases, the J end lost 2 bases, and 16 bases lay between the germline ends. The CDR3 spells CARIRGGTTNEKLFF. The CDR3 DNA sequence: TGTGCCAGAATCCGGGGAGGAACCACTAATGAAAAACTGTTTTTT.